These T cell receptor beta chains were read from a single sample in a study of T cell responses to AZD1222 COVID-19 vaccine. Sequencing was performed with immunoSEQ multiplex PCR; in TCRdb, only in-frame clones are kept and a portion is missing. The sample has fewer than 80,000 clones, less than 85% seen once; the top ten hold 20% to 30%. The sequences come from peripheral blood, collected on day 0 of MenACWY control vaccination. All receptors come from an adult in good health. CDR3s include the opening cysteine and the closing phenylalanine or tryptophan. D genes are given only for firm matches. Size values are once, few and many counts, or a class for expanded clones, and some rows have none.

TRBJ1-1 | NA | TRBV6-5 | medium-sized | CASSYSSTTEAFF | TGTGCCAGCAGTTACTCGAGTACCACTGAAGCTTTCTTT
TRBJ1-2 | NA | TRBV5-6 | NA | CASSFPGANYGYTF | TGTGCCAGCAGCTTTCCGGGGGCTAACTATGGCTACACCTTC
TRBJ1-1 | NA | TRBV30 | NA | CAWSRGVLEEAFF | TGTGCCTGGAGTAGAGGGGTCCTTGAAGAAGCTTTCTTT
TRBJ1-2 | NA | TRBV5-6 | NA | CASSLAYLEPTASYTF | TGTGCCAGCAGCTTGGCCTATCTGGAACCCACTGCCAGCTACACCTTC
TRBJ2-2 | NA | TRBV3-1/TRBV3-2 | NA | CASSLQDRTGELFF | TGTGCCAGCAGCCTACAGGACAGAACCGGGGAGCTGTTTTTT
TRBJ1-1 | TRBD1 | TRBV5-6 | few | CASSTQTGLNTEAFF | TGTGCCAGCAGCACCCAGACAGGGCTGAACACTGAAGCTTTCTTT
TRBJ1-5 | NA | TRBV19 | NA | CASSIRRNNQPQHF | TGTGCCAGTAGTATCAGGAGGAACAATCAGCCCCAGCATTTT
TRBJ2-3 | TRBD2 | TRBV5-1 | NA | CASSLVGTSGGTDTQYF | TGCGCCAGCAGCTTGGTGGGGACTAGCGGGGGCACAGATACGCAGTATTTT
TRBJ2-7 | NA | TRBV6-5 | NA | CASSNYYEQYF | TGTGCCAGCAGTAATTACTACGAGCAGTACTTC
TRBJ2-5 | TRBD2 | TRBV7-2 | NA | CASTVAGGPKETQYF | TGTGCCAGCACGGTAGCGGGGGGGCCAAAAGAGACCCAGTACTTC
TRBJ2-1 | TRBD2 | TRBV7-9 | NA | CASSSGTSGEQFF | TGTGCCAGCAGCTCCGGGACTAGCGGTGAGCAGTTCTTC
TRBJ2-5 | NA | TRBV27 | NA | CASGSPGRSETQYF | TGTGCCAGCGGAAGCCCGGGTCGGTCGGAGACCCAGTACTTC
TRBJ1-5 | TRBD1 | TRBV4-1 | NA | CASSPFHGDRGNQPQHF | TGCGCCAGCAGCCCCTTCCACGGCGACAGGGGCAATCAGCCCCAGCATTTT
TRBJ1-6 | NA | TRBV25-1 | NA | CASSWQGNSPLHF | TGTGCCAGCAGTTGGCAGGGGAATTCACCCCTCCACTTT
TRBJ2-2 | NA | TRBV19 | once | CASSPLAAANTGELFF | TGTGCCAGTAGTCCTCTCGCAGCCGCGAACACCGGGGAGCTGTTTTTT
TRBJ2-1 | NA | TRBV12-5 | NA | CAWARGTNEQFF | TGTGCTTGGGCCAGGGGCACCAATGAGCAGTTCTTC
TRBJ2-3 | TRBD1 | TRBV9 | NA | CASSVDPQGALTDTQYF | TGTGCCAGCAGCGTAGACCCTCAGGGGGCTCTCACAGATACGCAGTATTTT
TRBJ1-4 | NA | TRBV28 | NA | CATRTGYEKLFF | TGTGCCACCCGCACAGGCTATGAAAAACTGTTTTTT
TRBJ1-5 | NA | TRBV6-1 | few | CASSEKDKYRIQPQHF | TGTGCCAGCAGTGAAAAGGACAAATACCGTATTCAGCCCCAGCATTTT
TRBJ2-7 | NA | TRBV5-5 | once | CASSRGGRQVDEQYF | TGTGCCAGCAGCCGTGGCGGGCGTCAAGTCGACGAGCAGTACTTC
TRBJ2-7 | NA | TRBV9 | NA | CASSLGGTQVYEQYF | TGTGCCAGCAGCCTCGGTGGGACACAAGTCTACGAGCAGTACTTC
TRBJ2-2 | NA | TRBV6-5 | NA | CASDLGLERPGELFF | TGTGCCAGCGATTTGGGGCTAGAGAGACCCGGGGAGCTGTTTTTT
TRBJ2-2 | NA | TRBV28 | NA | CASRGRGNTGELFF | TGTGCCAGCAGGGGGCGGGGAAACACCGGGGAGCTGTTTTTT
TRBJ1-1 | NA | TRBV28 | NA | CASQKNTEAFF | TGTGCCAGCCAAAAGAACACTGAAGCTTTCTTT